The rows below give T cell receptor beta chains drawn from one sample of a study of response to subunit inactivated influenza vaccine. TCRdb processed the RT-PCR reads anew with MiXCR; each CDR3 protein has one entry. Of 450,000 to 600,000 distinct CDR3 sequences listed, 16% are singletons. The sample consisted of CD4+ T cells sorted from PBMCs, taken 23 to 25 months after vaccination. These receptors all stem from a man between 50 and 75 years old who received an inactivated influenza vaccine. CDR3s include the opening cysteine and the closing phenylalanine or tryptophan. D genes are given only for firm matches. Clone sizes are given selectively: once, few, many, or a class where the clone is expanded.

TRBD1	TRBV7-9	TRBJ1-2	few	CASSRGQGGTNYGYTF	TGTGCCAGCAGCCGAGGACAGGGGGGGACTAACTATGGCTACACCTTC
-	TRBV7-2	TRBJ2-3	-	CASSPAWGLRTDTQYF	TGTGCCAGCAGCCCAGCGTGGGGGTTACGCACAGATACGCAGTATTTT
TRBD1	TRBV5-1	TRBJ1-2	-	CASSSHPTGEIGYTF	TGCGCCAGCAGCTCACATCCCACAGGGGAGATCGGCTACACCTTC
TRBD1	TRBV4-1	TRBJ2-1	many	CASSQDGQGYNEQFF	TGCGCCAGCAGCCAAGACGGACAGGGCTACAATGAGCAGTTCTTC
-	TRBV4-3	TRBJ2-3	-	CASSPTNTDTQYF	TGCGCCAGCAGCCCGACGAACACAGATACGCAGTATTTT
-	TRBV12-3/TRBV12-4	TRBJ1-5	few	CASSWSGGQPQHF	TGTGCCAGCAGTTGGTCGGGGGGTCAGCCCCAGCATTTT
-	TRBV25-1	TRBJ2-3	few	CATWGSTDTQYF	TGTGCCACCTGGGGGAGCACAGATACGCAGTATTTT
TRBD1	TRBV19	TRBJ2-2	many	CASRGQGWAGELFF	TGTGCCAGTAGGGGACAGGGATGGGCCGGGGAGCTGTTTTTT
TRBD2	TRBV11-2	TRBJ2-5	-	CASSVRLAGAIETQYF	TGTGCCAGCAGCGTCCGACTAGCGGGAGCAATAGAGACCCAGTACTTC
-	TRBV5-6	TRBJ1-2	-	CASSPGGPGGYTF	TGTGCCAGCAGCCCGGGGGGGCCGGGGGGCTACACCTTC
TRBD2	TRBV7-3	TRBJ2-1	few	CASSPGTSGTSFF	TGTGCCAGCAGCCCCGGGACTAGCGGGACAAGTTTCTTC
-	TRBV6-2/TRBV6-3	TRBJ1-5	-	CASSYRDNQPQHF	TGTGCCAGCAGTTACAGGGACAATCAGCCCCAGCATTTT
TRBD2	TRBV10-3	TRBJ2-3	few	CAISSSGGDSIDTQYF	TGTGCCATCAGCTCTAGCGGAGGGGACTCCATAGATACGCAGTATTTT
TRBD1	TRBV6-2/TRBV6-3	TRBJ1-4	few	CASSPLRYLPMTGQATNEKLFF	TGTGCCAGCAGTCCCCTTAGGTACCTACCCATGACAGGGCAAGCAACTAATGAAAAACTGTTTTTT
-	TRBV29-1	TRBJ2-1	few	CSVDGQGSNEQFF	TGCAGCGTTGACGGCCAGGGTAGTAATGAGCAGTTCTTC
-	TRBV6-2/TRBV6-3	TRBJ1-5	-	CASAHSGQGNQPQHF	TGTGCCAGCGCCCACAGCGGTCAGGGAAATCAGCCCCAGCATTTT
-	TRBV6-6	TRBJ1-1	-	CASTPQENTEAFF	TGTGCCAGCACCCCCCAAGAGAACACTGAAGCTTTCTTT
-	TRBV4-3	TRBJ2-7	many	CASSRGPGYYEQYF	TGCGCCAGCAGCAGGGGCCCAGGGTACTACGAGCAGTACTTC
TRBD2	TRBV28	TRBJ2-7	few	CASSLFGTGGWIEQYF	TGTGCCAGCAGTTTATTCGGGACGGGAGGATGGATCGAGCAGTACTTC
TRBD1	TRBV20-1	TRBJ2-3	-	CSARDRRYTDTQYF	TGCAGTGCTAGGGACAGGCGGTACACAGATACGCAGTATTTT
TRBD1	TRBV5-1	TRBJ1-4	-	CASRIGTGNEKLFF	TGCGCCAGCAGAATCGGGACAGGGAATGAAAAACTGTTTTTT
-	TRBV5-1	TRBJ1-2	-	CASSLGPAGSGYGYTF	TGCGCCAGCAGCTTGGGACCCGCAGGGTCAGGCTATGGCTACACCTTC
-	TRBV6-5	TRBJ2-5	few	CASSYGLAQETQYF	TGTGCCAGCAGTTATGGTCTAGCCCAAGAGACCCAGTACTTC
TRBD1	TRBV5-1	TRBJ2-3	-	CASSLAVRGPTDTQYF	TGCGCCAGCAGCTTGGCCGTGAGGGGGCCCACAGATACGCAGTATTTT
TRBD1	TRBV6-1	TRBJ1-5	few	CASSVQGSGNQPQHF	TGTGCCAGCAGTGTACAGGGGTCGGGCAATCAGCCCCAGCATTTT
TRBD2	TRBV20-1	TRBJ2-5	-	CSARDVSGTSGPETQYF	TGCAGTGCTAGAGATGTTTCCGGCACTAGCGGGCCGGAGACCCAGTACTTC
-	TRBV12-3/TRBV12-4	TRBJ1-3	-	CASSFAAGGNTIYF	TGTGCCAGCAGTTTTGCGGCGGGAGGAAACACCATATATTTT
-	TRBV20-1	TRBJ1-1	-	CSASPGGNTEAFF	TGCAGTGCTAGCCCCGGGGGTAACACTGAAGCTTTCTTT
TRBD2	TRBV3-1	TRBJ2-5	-	CASSTRLAGDAETQYF	TGTGCCAGCAGCACCCGACTAGCGGGAGATGCAGAGACCCAGTACTTC
TRBD1	TRBV30	TRBJ1-1	few	CACESGQKNTEAFF	TGTGCCTGCGAGTCGGGACAGAAGAACACTGAAGCTTTCTTT
TRBD1	TRBV5-1	TRBJ2-6	-	CASGDRVTGANVLTF	TGCGCCAGCGGGGACAGGGTAACTGGGGCCAACGTCCTGACTTTC
TRBD2	TRBV2	TRBJ2-5	-	CASVKERELLGETQYF	TGTGCCAGCGTCAAGGAGCGGGAGCTTCTCGGGGAGACCCAGTACTTC
-	TRBV28	TRBJ2-5	few	CASSWTGVGGTQYF	TGTGCCAGCAGTTGGACGGGAGTTGGGGGGACCCAGTACTTC
-	TRBV24-1	TRBJ2-7	few	CATSDLIRGSYEQYF	TGTGCCACCAGTGATTTAATTAGGGGTTCCTACGAGCAGTACTTC
TRBD1	TRBV12-3/TRBV12-4	TRBJ1-2	few	CASSSRQGTNYGYTF	TGTGCCAGCAGTTCTAGACAGGGCACTAACTATGGCTACACCTTC
-	TRBV19	TRBJ2-3	-	CASSRDRQTDTQYF	TGTGCCAGTAGTAGGGATCGACAGACAGATACGCAGTATTTT
-	TRBV4-1	TRBJ2-1	-	CASSQASRGNEQFF	TGCGCCAGCAGCCAAGCTTCACGGGGGAATGAGCAGTTCTTC
TRBD1	TRBV20-1	TRBJ2-3	few	CSARDPAGGRTDTQYF	TGCAGTGCTAGAGATCCCGCAGGGGGACGCACAGATACGCAGTATTTT
-	TRBV6-2/TRBV6-3	TRBJ2-7	many	CASSYSTNYEQYF	TGTGCCAGCAGTTACTCGACGAACTACGAGCAGTACTTC
-	TRBV5-1	TRBJ2-7	many	CASSLGDNSYEQYF	TGTGCCAGCAGCTTGGGGGACAACTCCTACGAGCAGTACTTC
-	TRBV12-3/TRBV12-4	TRBJ2-1	many	CASSRGQQEQFF	TGTGCCAGCAGCCGGGGACAACAGGAGCAGTTCTTC
TRBD1	TRBV4-3	TRBJ2-1	few	CASSQDPTGVPGNEQFF	TGCGCCAGCAGCCAAGATCCCACAGGGGTCCCTGGCAATGAGCAGTTCTTC
-	TRBV15	TRBJ2-5	few	CATSFQTLPSETQYF	TGTGCCACCAGCTTCCAAACTTTGCCGAGTGAGACCCAGTACTTC
TRBD1	TRBV6-2/TRBV6-3	TRBJ1-2	-	CASSPGTGAPYGYTF	TGTGCCAGCAGTCCTGGGACAGGGGCTCCCTATGGCTACACCTTC
-	TRBV21-1	TRBJ2-1	-	CASSADWASPNEQFF	TGTGCCAGCAGTGCCGACTGGGCGAGCCCCAATGAGCAGTTCTTC
-	TRBV12-3/TRBV12-4	TRBJ1-1	few	CASSLWLNTEAFF	TGTGCCAGCAGTTTATGGCTCAACACTGAAGCTTTCTTT